Sequencing of this T cell receptor beta chain was carried out in a study of control samples from healthy donors and cancer patients. Clones were read by immunoSEQ multiplex PCR, and TCRdb kept only the in-frame ones, dropping some. The sample lists some 120,000 clones, around 93% occurring once. The CDR3 spans 17 residues. The V and J ends lost 0 bases and 4 bases, in that order; junction bases with no gene match: 8. Per germline, CDR1 MGHRA and CDR2 YSYEKL. The receptor was isolated from a man aged 45 to 65 with head and neck cancer. Sequencing was done on a sample of PBMCs. This chain joins TRBV4-1 and TRBJ2-2, with 7 bases matching TRBD2. The CDR3 spells CASSQEASGVVTGELFF. CDR3 coding DNA: TGCGCCAGCAGCCAAGAGGCCAGCGGGGTAGTCACCGGGGAGCTGTTTTTT.